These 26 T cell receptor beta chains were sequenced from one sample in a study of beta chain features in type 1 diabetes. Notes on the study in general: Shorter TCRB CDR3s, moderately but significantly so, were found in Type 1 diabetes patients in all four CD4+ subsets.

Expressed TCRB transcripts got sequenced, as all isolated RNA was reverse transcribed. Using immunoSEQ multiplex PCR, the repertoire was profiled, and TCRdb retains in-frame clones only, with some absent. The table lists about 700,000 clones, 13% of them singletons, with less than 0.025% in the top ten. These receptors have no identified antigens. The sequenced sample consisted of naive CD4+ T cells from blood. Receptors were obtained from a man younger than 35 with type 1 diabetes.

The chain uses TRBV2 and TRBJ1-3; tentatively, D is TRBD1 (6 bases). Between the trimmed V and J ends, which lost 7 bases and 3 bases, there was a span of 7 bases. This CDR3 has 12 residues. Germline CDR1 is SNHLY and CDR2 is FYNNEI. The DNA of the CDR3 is TGTGCCAGCAAGGGGGATGGAAACACCATATATTTT. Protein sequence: CASKGDGNTIYF.

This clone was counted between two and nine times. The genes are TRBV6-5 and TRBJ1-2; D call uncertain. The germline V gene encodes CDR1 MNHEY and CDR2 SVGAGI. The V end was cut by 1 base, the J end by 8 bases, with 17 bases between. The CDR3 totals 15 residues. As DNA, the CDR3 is TGTGCCAGCAGTTACTTCCGCGGGTCCGAGAAGGGCTACACCTTC. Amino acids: CASSYFRGSEKGYTF.

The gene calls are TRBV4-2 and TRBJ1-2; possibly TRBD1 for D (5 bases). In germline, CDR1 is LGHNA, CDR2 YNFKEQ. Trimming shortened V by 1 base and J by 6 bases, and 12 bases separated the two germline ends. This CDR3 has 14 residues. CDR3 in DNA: TGTGCCAGCAGCCAAGGAGACAGAGGCAATGGCTACACCTTC. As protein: CASSQGDRGNGYTF.

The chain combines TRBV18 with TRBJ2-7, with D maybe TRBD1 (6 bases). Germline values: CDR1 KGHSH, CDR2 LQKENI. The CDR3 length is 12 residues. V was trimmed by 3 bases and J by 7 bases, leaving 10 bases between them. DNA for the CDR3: TGTGCCAGCTCACCGGACAGATGGGAGCAGTACTTC. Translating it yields CASSPDRWEQYF. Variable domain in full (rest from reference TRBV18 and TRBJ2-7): NAGVMQNPRHLVRRRGQEARLRCSPMKGHSHVYWYRQLPEEGLKFMVYLQKENIIDESGMPKERFSAEFPKEGPSILRIQQVVRGDSAAYFCASSPDRWEQYFGPGTRLTVT.

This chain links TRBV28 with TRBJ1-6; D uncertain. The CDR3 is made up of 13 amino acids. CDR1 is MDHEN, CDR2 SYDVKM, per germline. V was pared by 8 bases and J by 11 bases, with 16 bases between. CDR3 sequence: CASFDPTGTPLHF. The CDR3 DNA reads TGTGCCAGCTTTGACCCCACGGGGACACCCCTCCACTTT.

For the CDR3, the DNA is TGTGCCAGCAGCTTAAGCGGGGGTTGGTACAATGAGCAGTTCTTC. This codes for CASSLSGGWYNEQFF. The V call is TRBV11-2, the J call TRBJ2-1; 8 bases align to TRBD2. CDR3 length: 15 residues. Per germline, CDR1 SGHAT and CDR2 FQNNGV. With V trimmed by 2 bases and J by 4 bases, 4 bases remained unmatched. Complete variable domain (other parts from reference TRBV11-2 and TRBJ2-1): EAGVAQSPRYKIIEKRQSVAFWCNPISGHATLYWYQQILGQGPKLLIQFQNNGVVDDSQLPKDRFSAERLKGVDSTLKIQPAKLEDSAVYLCASSLSGGWYNEQFFGPGTRLTVL.

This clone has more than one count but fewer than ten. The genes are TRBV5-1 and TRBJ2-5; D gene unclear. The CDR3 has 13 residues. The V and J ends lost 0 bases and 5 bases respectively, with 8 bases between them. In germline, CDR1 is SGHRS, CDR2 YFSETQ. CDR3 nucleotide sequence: TGCGCCAGCAGCTTGGATGGGGTGGAGACCCAGTACTTC. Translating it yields CASSLDGVETQYF.

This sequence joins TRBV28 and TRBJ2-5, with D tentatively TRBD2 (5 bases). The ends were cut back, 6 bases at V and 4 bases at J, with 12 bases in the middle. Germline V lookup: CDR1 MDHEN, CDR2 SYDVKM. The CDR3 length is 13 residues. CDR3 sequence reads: CASSSPRGETQYF. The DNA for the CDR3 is TGTGCCAGCAGCTCCCCCCGGGGAGAGACCCAGTACTTC. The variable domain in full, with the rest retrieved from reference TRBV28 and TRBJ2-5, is DVKVTQSSRYLVKRTGEKVFLECVQDMDHENMFWYRQDPGLGLRLIYFSYDVKMKEKGDIPEGYSVSREKKERFSLILESASTNQTSMYLCASSSPRGETQYFGPGTRLLVL.

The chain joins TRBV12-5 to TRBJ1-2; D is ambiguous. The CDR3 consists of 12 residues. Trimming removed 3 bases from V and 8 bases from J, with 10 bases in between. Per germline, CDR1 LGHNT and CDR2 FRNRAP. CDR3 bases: TGTGCTAGTGGTTTCCCCCGGTACGGCTACACCTTC. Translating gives CASGFPRYGYTF.

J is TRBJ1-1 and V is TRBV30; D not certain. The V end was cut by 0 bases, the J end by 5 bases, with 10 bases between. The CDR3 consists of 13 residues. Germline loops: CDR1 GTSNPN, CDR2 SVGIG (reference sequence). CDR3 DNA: TGTGCCTGGAGTGTACTTCGGAAAACTGAAGCTTTCTTT. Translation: CAWSVLRKTEAFF.

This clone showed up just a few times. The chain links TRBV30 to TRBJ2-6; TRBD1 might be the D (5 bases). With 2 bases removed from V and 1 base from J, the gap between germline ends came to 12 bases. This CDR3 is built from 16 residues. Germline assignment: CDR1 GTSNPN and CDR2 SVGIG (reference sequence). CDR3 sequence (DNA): TGTGCCTGGAGTCGGCCAAGGGGATCTGGGGCCAACGTCCTGACTTTC. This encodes CAWSRPRGSGANVLTF.

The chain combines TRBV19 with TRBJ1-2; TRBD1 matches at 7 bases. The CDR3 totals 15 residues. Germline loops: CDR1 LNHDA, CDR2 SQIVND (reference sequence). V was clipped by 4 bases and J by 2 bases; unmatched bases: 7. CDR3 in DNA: TGTGCCAGTAGTACCAGACCGGGACAGAACTATGGCTACACCTTC. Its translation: CASSTRPGQNYGYTF. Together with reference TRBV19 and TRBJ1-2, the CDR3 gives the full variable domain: DGGITQSPKYLFRKEGQNVTLSCEQNLNHDAMYWYRQDPGQGLRLIYYSQIVNDFQKGDIAEGYSVSREKKESFPLTVTSAQKNPTAFYLCASSTRPGQNYGYTFGSGTRLTVV.

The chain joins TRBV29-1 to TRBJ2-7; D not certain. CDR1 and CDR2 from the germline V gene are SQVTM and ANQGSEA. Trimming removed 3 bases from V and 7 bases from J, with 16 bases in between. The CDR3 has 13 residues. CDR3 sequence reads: CSVEGSGFMEQYF. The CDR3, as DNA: TGCAGCGTTGAGGGATCCGGGTTTATGGAGCAGTACTTC.

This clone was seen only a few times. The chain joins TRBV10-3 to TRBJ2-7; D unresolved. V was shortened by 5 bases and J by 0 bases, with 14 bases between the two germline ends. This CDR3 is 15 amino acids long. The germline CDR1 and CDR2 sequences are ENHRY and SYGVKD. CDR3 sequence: CAISKDIYNSYEQYF. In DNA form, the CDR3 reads TGTGCCATCAGTAAGGATATTTACAACTCCTACGAGCAGTACTTC.

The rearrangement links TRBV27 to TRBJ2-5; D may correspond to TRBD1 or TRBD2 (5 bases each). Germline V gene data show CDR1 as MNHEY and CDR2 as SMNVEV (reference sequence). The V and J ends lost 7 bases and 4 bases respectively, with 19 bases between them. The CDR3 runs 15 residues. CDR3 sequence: CASNPTAARGETQYF. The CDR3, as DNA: TGTGCCAGCAACCCGACAGCAGCACGGGGAGAGACCCAGTACTTC.

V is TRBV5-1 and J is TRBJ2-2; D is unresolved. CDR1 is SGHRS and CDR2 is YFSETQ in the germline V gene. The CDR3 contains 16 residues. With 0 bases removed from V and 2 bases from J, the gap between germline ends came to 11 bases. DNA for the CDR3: TGCGCCAGCAGCTTGGGGTACGACCCTAACACCGGGGAGCTGTTTTTT. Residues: CASSLGYDPNTGELFF.

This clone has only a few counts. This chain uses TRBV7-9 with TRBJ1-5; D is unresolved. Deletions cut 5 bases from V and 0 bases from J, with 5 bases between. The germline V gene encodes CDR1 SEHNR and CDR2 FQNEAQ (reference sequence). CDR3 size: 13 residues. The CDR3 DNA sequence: TGTGCCAGCAGCCTTCTTAGCAATCAGCCCCAGCATTTT. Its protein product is CASSLLSNQPQHF.

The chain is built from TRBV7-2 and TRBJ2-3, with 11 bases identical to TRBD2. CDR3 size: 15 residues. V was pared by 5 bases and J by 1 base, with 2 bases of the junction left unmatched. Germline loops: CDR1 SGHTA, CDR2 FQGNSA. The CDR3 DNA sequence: TGTGCCAGCAGCACGGGACTAGCGGGCACAGATACGCAGTATTTT. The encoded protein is CASSTGLAGTDTQYF.

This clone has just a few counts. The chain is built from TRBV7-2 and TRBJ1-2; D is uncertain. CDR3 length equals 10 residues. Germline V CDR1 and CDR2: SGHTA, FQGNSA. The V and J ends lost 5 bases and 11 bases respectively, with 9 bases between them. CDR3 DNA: TGTGCCAGCAGCCAAACGGGGTACACCTTC. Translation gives CASSQTGYTF.

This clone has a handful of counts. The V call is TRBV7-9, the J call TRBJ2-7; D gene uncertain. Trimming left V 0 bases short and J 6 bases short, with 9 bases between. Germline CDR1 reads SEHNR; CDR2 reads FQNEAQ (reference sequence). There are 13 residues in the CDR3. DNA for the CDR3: TGTGCCAGCAGCTTAGCAGACGAGTTCGAGCAGTACTTC. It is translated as CASSLADEFEQYF.

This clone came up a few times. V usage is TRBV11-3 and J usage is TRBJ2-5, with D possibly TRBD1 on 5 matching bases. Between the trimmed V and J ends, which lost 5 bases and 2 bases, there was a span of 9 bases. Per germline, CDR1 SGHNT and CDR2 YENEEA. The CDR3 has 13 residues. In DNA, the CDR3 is TGTGCCAGCAGCGGGGCTCGTCAAGAGACCCAGTACTTC. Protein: CASSGARQETQYF. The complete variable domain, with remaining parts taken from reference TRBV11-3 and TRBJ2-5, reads EAGVVQSPRYKIIEKKQPVAFWCNPISGHNTLYWYLQNLGQGPELLIRYENEEAVDDSQLPKDRFSAERLKGVDSTLKIQPAELGDSAVYLCASSGARQETQYFGPGTRLLVL.

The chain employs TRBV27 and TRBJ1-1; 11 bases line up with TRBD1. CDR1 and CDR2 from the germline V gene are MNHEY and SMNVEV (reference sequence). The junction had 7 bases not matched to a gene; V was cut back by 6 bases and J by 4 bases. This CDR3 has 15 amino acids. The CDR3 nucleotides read TGTGCCAGCAGGGACGGACAGGGGGCGATCACTGAAGCTTTCTTT. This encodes CASRDGQGAITEAFF.

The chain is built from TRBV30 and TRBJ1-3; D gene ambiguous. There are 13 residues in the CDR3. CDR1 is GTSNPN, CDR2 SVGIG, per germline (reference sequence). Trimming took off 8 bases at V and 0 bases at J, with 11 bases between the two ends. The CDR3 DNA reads TGTGCCGCTGGGCGGCCCTCTGGAAACACCATATATTTT. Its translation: CAAGRPSGNTIYF.

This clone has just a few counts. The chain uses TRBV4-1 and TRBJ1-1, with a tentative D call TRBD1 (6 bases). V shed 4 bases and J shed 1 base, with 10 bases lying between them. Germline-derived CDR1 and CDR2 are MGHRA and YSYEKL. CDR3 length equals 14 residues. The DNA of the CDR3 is TGCGCCAGCAGCCGTGGACAGCCGAACACTGAAGCTTTCTTT. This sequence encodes CASSRGQPNTEAFF.

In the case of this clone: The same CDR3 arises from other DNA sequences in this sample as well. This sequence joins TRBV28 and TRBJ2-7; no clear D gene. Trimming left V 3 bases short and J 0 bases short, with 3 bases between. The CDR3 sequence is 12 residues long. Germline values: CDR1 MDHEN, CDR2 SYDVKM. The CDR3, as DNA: TGTGCCAGCAGTTTGAGCTCCTACGAGCAGTACTTC. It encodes CASSLSSYEQYF.

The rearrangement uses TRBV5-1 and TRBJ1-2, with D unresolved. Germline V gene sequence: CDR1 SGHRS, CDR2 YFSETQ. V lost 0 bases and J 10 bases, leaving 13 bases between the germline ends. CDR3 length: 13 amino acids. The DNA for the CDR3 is TGCGCCAGCAGCTTGGAAGGCCAAATCTCCTACACCTTC. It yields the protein CASSLEGQISYTF.